This T cell receptor (beta chain) emerged from a study of shared clonotypes between healthy human individuals. The wider study: Per-donor plates numbered three CD4 naive, three CD4 memory, two CD8 naive and one CD8 memory.

The V and J ends lost 5 bases and 4 bases, in that order; junction bases with no gene match: 10. There are 16 residues in the CDR3. Germline V gives CDR1 SGHAT, CDR2 FQNNGV. Comment on this clone: Its antigen is still unknown.

General study points: Around 5% was the fraction of naive CD4 clonotypes found shared across a few donors.

Repertoires were generated with immunoSEQ multiplex PCR, while TCRdb's copy carries only in-frame clones and drops some. The sample has about 2.4 million clones; under 95% are singletons. Healthy HIV-negative adults with no recent acute infections or vaccinations were recruited as donors. Sequencing input: naive CD4+ T cells from PBMCs. Subset given: CD45RA+ positively selected. This chain uses TRBV11-2 with TRBJ2-1, with 8 bases fitting TRBD1. The clonotype originates from a man younger than 35 in good health. Some clones in this sample may be carry-over from other donors' samples. The CDR3 region has the DNA TGTGCCAGCAGCGAGGTTGTGGGACAGGTTTACAATGAGCAGTTCTTC. Translating gives CASSEVVGQVYNEQFF.